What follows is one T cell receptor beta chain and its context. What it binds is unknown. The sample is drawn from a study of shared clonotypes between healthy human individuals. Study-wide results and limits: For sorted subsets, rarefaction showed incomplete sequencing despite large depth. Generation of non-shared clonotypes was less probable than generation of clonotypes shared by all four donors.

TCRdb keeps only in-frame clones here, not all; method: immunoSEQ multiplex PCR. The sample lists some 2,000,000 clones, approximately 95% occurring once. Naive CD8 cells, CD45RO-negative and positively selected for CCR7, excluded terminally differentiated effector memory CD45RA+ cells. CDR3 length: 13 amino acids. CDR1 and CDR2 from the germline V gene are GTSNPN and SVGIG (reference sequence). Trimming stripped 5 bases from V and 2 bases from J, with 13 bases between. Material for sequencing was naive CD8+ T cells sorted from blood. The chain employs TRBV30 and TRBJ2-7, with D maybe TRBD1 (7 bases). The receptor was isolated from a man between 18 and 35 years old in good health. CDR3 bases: TGTGCCTGGGCCAGGGGGGTCCCCTACGAGCAGTACTTC. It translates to CAWARGVPYEQYF.